The 6 T cell receptor beta chains reported below all come from one sample, sequenced in a study of T cell repertoires in cytomegalovirus infection. One entry per CDR3 protein results from TCRdb running MiXCR on the reads. Among some 300,000 distinct CDR3 sequences listed, 15% to 20% were seen once. Sequencing was carried out using PBMCs. The receptors were gathered from a human donor in good health (CMV status not recorded). Some clones in this sample may be carry-over from other donors' samples.

The rearrangement uses TRBV10-3 and TRBJ2-4; no firm D call. Germline-derived CDR1 and CDR2 are ENHRY and SYGVKD. The CDR3 loop spans 13 amino acids. The V end lost 6 bases, the J end lost 9 bases, and 15 bases lay between the germline ends. CDR3 bases: TGTGCCATCAGCGACGGGTACGACATCATTCAGTACTTC. Its translation is CAISDGYDIIQYF.

Turning to this clonotype: This may stem from a read error, because a much larger clone lies one nucleotide away. The J gene is TRBJ2-1, the V gene TRBV11-2; TRBD2 matches 13 bases. The CDR3 runs to 16 residues. Germline lookup yields CDR1 SGHAT and CDR2 FQNNGV. The CDR3 bases are TGTGTCAGCAGCCGCCGAACTAGCGGGGGGGCCGGTGAGCAGTTCTTC. This sequence encodes CVSSRRTSGGAGEQFF.

The rearrangement uses TRBV4-1 and TRBJ1-1; D is uncertain. Trimming cost V 4 bases and J 0 bases, with 12 bases left between them. The CDR3 is 15 amino acids. Germline V gene sequence: CDR1 MGHRA, CDR2 YSYEKL. The CDR3 region has the DNA TGCGCCAGCAGCCTAGGACGGACTGTGAACACTGAAGCTTTCTTT. It translates to CASSLGRTVNTEAFF.

V is TRBV10-3 and J is TRBJ1-2; 7 bases are shared with TRBD1. CDR3 size: 16 residues. From germline, CDR1 is ENHRY and CDR2 SYGVKD. The ends lost 3 bases at V and 2 bases at J; junction bases unmatched: 9. CDR3 amino acids: CAISDFVDRENYGYTF. For the CDR3, the DNA is TGTGCCATCAGTGATTTTGTAGACAGGGAGAACTATGGCTACACCTTC.

This clonotype was seen at least ten times. CDR3 loop: CASSKDGVRANEQYF. The CDR3, as DNA: TGTGCCAGCAGCAAGGACGGGGTCAGGGCCAACGAGCAGTACTTC. The chain employs TRBV7-2 and TRBJ2-7; perhaps D is TRBD1 or TRBD2 (5 bases each). The CDR3 covers 15 residues. The V end was cut by 5 bases, the J end by 5 bases, with 19 bases between. Germline lookup yields CDR1 SGHTA and CDR2 FQGNSA. The entire variable domain, with the rest obtained from reference TRBV7-2 and TRBJ2-7, is as follows: GAGVSQSPSNKVTEKGKDVELRCDPISGHTALYWYRQSLGQGLEFLIYFQGNSAPDKSGLPSDRFSAERTGGSVSTLTIQRTQQEDSAVYLCASSKDGVRANEQYFGPGTRLTVT.

The rearrangement joins TRBV6-6 to TRBJ2-3; 8 nucleotides agree with TRBD2. The germline V gene has CDR1 MNHNY and CDR2 SVGAGI (reference sequence). V was clipped by 5 bases and J by 0 bases; unmatched bases: 7. This CDR3 contains 16 residues. The CDR3 loop is CASSGVAGGSTDTQYF. The CDR3 bases are TGTGCCAGCAGTGGGGTCGCGGGGGGCAGCACAGATACGCAGTATTTT.